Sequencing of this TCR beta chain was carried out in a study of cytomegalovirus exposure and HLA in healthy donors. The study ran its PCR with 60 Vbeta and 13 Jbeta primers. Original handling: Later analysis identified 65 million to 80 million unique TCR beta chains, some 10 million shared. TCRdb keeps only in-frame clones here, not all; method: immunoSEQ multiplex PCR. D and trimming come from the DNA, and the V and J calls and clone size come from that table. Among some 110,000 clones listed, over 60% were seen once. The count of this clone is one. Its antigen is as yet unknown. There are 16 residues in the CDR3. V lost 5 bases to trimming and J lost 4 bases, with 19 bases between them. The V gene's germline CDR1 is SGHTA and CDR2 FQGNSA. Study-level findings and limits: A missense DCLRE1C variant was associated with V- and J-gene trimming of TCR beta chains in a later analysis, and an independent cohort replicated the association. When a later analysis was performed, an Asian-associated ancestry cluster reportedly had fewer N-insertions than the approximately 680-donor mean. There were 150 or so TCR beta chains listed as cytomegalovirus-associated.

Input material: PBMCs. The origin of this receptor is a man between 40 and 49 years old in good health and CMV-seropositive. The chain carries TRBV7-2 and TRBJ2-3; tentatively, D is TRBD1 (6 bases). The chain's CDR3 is CASSSAGDWDPDTQYF. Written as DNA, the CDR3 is TGTGCCAGCAGCAGCGCAGGGGATTGGGACCCAGATACGCAGTATTTT.